Sequencing of this T cell receptor (beta chain) was carried out in a study of cytomegalovirus exposure and HLA in healthy donors. Study-wide results and caveats: Differences between HLA loci emerged in a later analysis of TCR association rates, with DRB1 most and HLA-C fewest. Researchers catalogued 160 or so TCR beta chains as cytomegalovirus-associated. HLA allele associations emerged for around 16,000 TCR beta sequences in a later analysis, at 0.05 false discovery rate.

Regarding this clone: Its antigen is not identified.

Germline V gives CDR1 SGHDT, CDR2 YYEEEE. With 4 bases clipped from V and 1 base from J, the junction kept 8 bases outside the gene matches. This CDR3 spans 17 amino acids. The study ran its PCR with 60 Vbeta and 13 Jbeta primers. Method: immunoSEQ multiplex PCR; TCRdb's copy keeps in-frame clones and lacks some. Of tens of thousands of clones listed, roughly 75% were seen once; the top ten hold approximately 7.8%. The chain couples TRBV5-6 to TRBJ2-5, with 12 bases aligning to TRBD1. Sequenced sample: PBMCs. This TCR was recovered from a man in his sixties in good health and CMV-seropositive. CDR3 sequence reads: CASSLRGTGGGQETQYF. The CDR3, as DNA: TGTGCCAGCAGCCTTCGAGGGACAGGGGGCGGCCAAGAGACCCAGTACTTC.